A single T cell receptor beta chain is shown here with its context. Its cognate antigen has yet to be identified. No clone much larger than this one lies a single base away; base qualities are absent. These data originate in a study of blood T cell repertoires in COVID-19 (dated by TCRdb to about 2020). Concerning the study at large: Samples from collaborators originated in the United States, Italy and Spain and spanned both the acute and convalescent phases of COVID-19. The material from the prospective study consisted of cDNA or gDNA derived from T cells, B-cell-depleted T cells, or PBMCs. The dataset comprised deeply sampled blood TCRbeta repertoires from subjects exposed to, actively infected with, or recovered from COVID-19. The repertoires were made available in a free public database intended to serve as a resource for research on the immune response to SARS-CoV-2. Samples came from the ongoing ImmuneRACE study (first 160 participants) plus 1,254 subjects from 6 global collaborators. Sample metadata almost always included a de-identified subject ID, COVID-19 status, age in years and sex. Where HLA class I and class II types were available, the types were taken from metadata supplied by the sample provider, not from assay-based typing.

The immunoSEQ Assay, a bias-controlled multiplex PCR, was used to amplify TCRbeta CDR3 regions from genomic DNA. The original methods were these. Within the assay, amplification of reference gene primers was used to estimate how many nucleated cells each sample contained. To quantify the absolute abundance of each unique TCRbeta CDR3 rearrangement, sequence reads were collapsed and filtered. For each sample, productive Simpson clonality was calculated as the square root of Simpson's diversity index over productive rearrangements. The immuneACCESS repertoire file appears here via TCRdb, limited to in-frame rearrangements. These files lack a portion of the clones; in checked studies, under half of the deficit traces to unresolved V genes, and the cause of the others is not known. Clone size and V and J calls were adopted from that table, with D and trimming inferred from the DNA. This sample gives some 400,000 clones in total; nearly 90% of them show up just once. 6.5% of the sample rests with the top ten.

Whole blood was collected in K2EDTA tubes by collaborating institutions according to the institutions' own protocols. For TCRbeta analysis, collaborator samples were shipped as frozen whole blood, as isolated PBMCs, or as DNA extracted from either sample type. The investigation overall reported the following: How much clinical and demographic metadata was included differed by source and by participant, and the metadata was provided uncurated.

The CDR1 and CDR2 encoded by the germline V gene are SNHLY and FYNNEI. Including cysteine and phenylalanine, the CDR3 has 13 amino acids. Just the 39-base CDR3 DNA is kept, in frame starting at base 1. Trimming at the junction amounts to 4 bases on V and 2 bases on J, and the germline ends lie 9 bases apart. The sequence derives from a young man with active or convalescent COVID-19. This chain joins TRBV2 to TRBJ2-7; confidence is insufficient to name the D gene. The sequencing input was peripheral blood. For the CDR3, the sequence is CASSADSTYEQYF. The DNA is TGTGCCAGCAGTGCCGACTCGACCTACGAGCAGTACTTC.